These 18 T cell receptor beta chains share one sample of origin, sequenced in a study of shared clonotypes between healthy human individuals. Measured with immunoSEQ multiplex PCR; TCRdb has only the in-frame clones, and not every one. The sample carries roughly 850,000 clones, about 96% recorded once. CD45RO-negative cells were positively selected for CCR7, leaving out terminally differentiated effector memory CD45RA+ cells. The sequenced sample consisted of naive CD8+ T cells sorted from blood. Source of these receptors: a man younger than 45 in good health.

The chain carries TRBV7-9 and TRBJ2-7, with D unclear. The CDR3 spans 13 residues. Germline CDR1 SEHNR, CDR2 FQNEAQ (reference sequence). The V and J ends lost 5 bases and 2 bases respectively, with 10 bases between them. In DNA, the CDR3 is TGTGCCAGCAGCGCCCGTCAGACCTACGAGCAGTACTTC. Amino acids: CASSARQTYEQYF.

This clone occurred a few times. Different DNA sequences within this sample yield the same CDR3. The J gene is TRBJ1-1, the V gene TRBV5-5; D remains unclear. Per germline, CDR1 SGHKS and CDR2 YYEKEE (reference sequence). The CDR3 spans 11 residues. Between the trimmed V and J ends, which lost 2 bases and 5 bases, there was a span of 4 bases. CDR3 sequence (DNA): TGTGCCAGCAGCTTAAGGACTGAAGCTTTCTTT. Translated: CASSLRTEAFF.

This rearrangement joins TRBV6-6 to TRBJ2-3, with D hard to call. V lost 5 bases to trimming and J lost 4 bases, with 13 bases between them. Germline V CDR1 and CDR2: MNHNY, SVGAGI (reference sequence). The CDR3 covers 14 residues. The CDR3 loop is CASSPVWQADTQYF. The DNA for the CDR3 is TGTGCCAGCAGTCCCGTGTGGCAGGCAGATACGCAGTATTTT.

This chain uses TRBV6-5 with TRBJ2-7, with D possibly being TRBD1 (6 bases). V gave up 3 bases and J gave up 2 bases, with 14 bases separating them. This CDR3 region has 15 residues. The germline gives CDR1 MNHEY, CDR2 SVGAGI. CDR3 DNA sequence: TGTGCCAGCAGTTATCCGGGTCAGGGGACCTACGAGCAGTACTTC. Residues: CASSYPGQGTYEQYF.

This clone was seen once. V is TRBV4-1 and J is TRBJ2-7; 11 nucleotides line up with TRBD1. The CDR3 is made up of 15 amino acids. Germline V gene lookup returns CDR1 MGHRA and CDR2 YSYEKL. The trim removed 3 bases at V and 7 bases at J, leaving 8 bases unmatched. CDR3 sequence (DNA): TGCGCCAGCAGCCAGACCGGGACAGGGGGGTGGGAGCAGTACTTC. Translation gives CASSQTGTGGWEQYF.

The chain employs TRBV7-9 and TRBJ1-1; 7 bases line up with TRBD1. V dropped 5 bases and J dropped 1; count of bases not matched to a gene: 19. The V gene's germline CDR1 is SEHNR and CDR2 FQNEAQ (reference sequence). The CDR3 has 19 residues. Written as DNA, the CDR3 is TGTGCCAGCAGCGTTACCCCCATAGGGCAACACAGGGGGAACACTGAAGCTTTCTTT. The encoded protein is CASSVTPIGQHRGNTEAFF.

This chain connects TRBV7-6 to TRBJ2-7; TRBD2 matches 12 bases. Germline V lookup: CDR1 SGHVS, CDR2 FNYEAQ. J was trimmed by 1 base and V by 5 bases; bases with no gene match: 6. The CDR3 spans 16 residues. The CDR3: CASSPTSGSPSYEQYF. The CDR3 region has the DNA TGTGCCAGCAGCCCGACTAGCGGGAGTCCTTCCTACGAGCAGTACTTC.

The chain couples TRBV6-6 to TRBJ1-1, with a weak D call TRBD1 (5 bases). V was clipped by 7 bases and J by 5 bases, with 17 bases between them. Germline values: CDR1 MNHNY, CDR2 SVGAGI (reference sequence). CDR3 length: 14 residues. The CDR3 DNA reads TGTGCCAGCACCGATAGGAGGGAGGGGACTGAAGCTTTCTTT. Residues: CASTDRREGTEAFF.

The J gene is TRBJ2-7, the V gene TRBV7-8, with TRBD1 matching 9 bases. This CDR3 is 15 amino acids long. From germline, CDR1 is SGHVS and CDR2 FQNEAQ. The V and J ends lost 5 bases and 5 bases, in that order; junction bases with no gene match: 10. CDR3 nucleotide sequence: TGTGCCAGCAGCCTGGCCGGGACAGGGTACGACGAGCAGTACTTC. Its translation is CASSLAGTGYDEQYF. The variable domain in full, completed from reference TRBV7-8 and TRBJ2-7, reads GAGVSQSPRYKVAKRGQDVALRCDPISGHVSLFWYQQALGQGPEFLTYFQNEAQLDKSGLPSDRFFAERPEGSVSTLKIQRTQQEDSAVYLCASSLAGTGYDEQYFGPGTRLTVT.

The V gene is TRBV6-1, the J gene TRBJ1-2, with 8 bases fitting TRBD1. CDR3 length equals 14 residues. After removal of 6 bases from V and 4 bases from J, the junction contained 7 bases not matched to a gene. Germline values: CDR1 MNHNS, CDR2 SASEGT. The CDR3 loop reads CASRPQGAGYGYTF. CDR3 in DNA: TGTGCCAGCAGACCCCAGGGGGCAGGCTATGGCTACACCTTC.

This CDR3 reads CASSLAGNTDTQYF. The CDR3 nucleotides read TGTGCCAGCAGCCTAGCGGGTAACACAGATACGCAGTATTTT. This chain links TRBV27 with TRBJ2-3, with 8 bases aligning to TRBD2. Per germline, CDR1 MNHEY and CDR2 SMNVEV (reference sequence). The CDR3 has 14 amino acids. The J segment lost 2 bases and the V segment lost 6 bases, leaving 4 bases of the junction unmatched.

This clone occurred once. The CDR3 DNA reads as TGTGCCAGTAGTCCCAAGACTAGGTTAGTCTGGGATGAGCAGTTCTTC. It translates to CASSPKTRLVWDEQFF. The chain employs TRBV19 and TRBJ2-1, with D possibly TRBD2 on 6 matching bases. This CDR3 has 16 residues. Trimming removed 5 bases at V and 8 bases at J, with 22 bases between. Germline loops: CDR1 LNHDA, CDR2 SQIVND (reference sequence).

This chain uses TRBV25-1 with TRBJ2-5; a possible D gene is TRBD1 (5 bases). The CDR3 has 13 amino acids. Trimming stripped 2 bases from V and 3 bases from J, with 7 bases between. The germline CDR1 and CDR2 sequences are MGHDK and SYGVNS. As DNA, the CDR3 is TGTGCCAGCAGTGAAGAACAGGAAGAGACCCAGTACTTC. Residues: CASSEEQEETQYF.

The chain couples TRBV7-2 to TRBJ2-7, with TRBD2 as a possible D gene (6 bases). Germline CDR1 and CDR2: SGHTA and FQGNSA. The CDR3 loop spans 12 amino acids. Trimming shortened V by 4 bases and J by 6 bases, and 10 bases separated the two germline ends. CDR3 residues: CASSSLAPEQYF. Here the CDR3 DNA reads TGTGCCAGCAGCTCACTAGCCCCCGAGCAGTACTTC.

In its sample, this clone was seen once. The gene calls are TRBV30 and TRBJ2-7, with D perhaps assigned TRBD1 or TRBD2 (5 bases each). Trimming took 4 bases from V and 5 from J, leaving 9 bases between them. This CDR3 has 11 amino acids. CDR1 and CDR2 from the germline V gene are GTSNPN and SVGIG (reference sequence). The CDR3 nucleotides read TGTGCCTGGATGGGACGGGACGAGCAGTACTTC. Translated: CAWMGRDEQYF.

The chain links TRBV6-5 to TRBJ2-3; 8 bases map to TRBD1. Trimming took 7 bases from V and 5 from J; bases not matched to a gene: 5. Germline V gene lookup returns CDR1 MNHEY and CDR2 SVGAGI. The CDR3 has 13 amino acids. The CDR3 sequence is CASNPGGGDTQYF. CDR3 in DNA: TGTGCCAGCAACCCAGGGGGCGGAGATACGCAGTATTTT.

The chain employs TRBV6-5 and TRBJ2-3; tentatively, D is TRBD1 (5 bases). CDR1 is MNHEY, CDR2 SVGAGI, per germline. The V and J ends lost 6 bases and 5 bases respectively, with 12 bases between them. This CDR3 spans 13 amino acids. The CDR3 sequence: CASSWGALDTQYF. CDR3 coding DNA: TGTGCCAGCAGCTGGGGCGCCTTAGATACGCAGTATTTT.

The chain employs TRBV9 and TRBJ2-1; a possible D gene is TRBD2 (6 bases). Trimming shortened V by 3 bases and J by 2 bases, and 12 bases separated the two germline ends. CDR1 is SGDLS and CDR2 is YYNGEE in the germline V gene. The CDR3 runs to 15 residues. CDR3 coding DNA: TGTGCCAGCAGCGGCTACTCGGGGGCCTACAATGAGCAGTTCTTC. Amino acid sequence: CASSGYSGAYNEQFF. The full variable domain, with the rest looked up from reference TRBV9 and TRBJ2-1, is DSGVTQTPKHLITATGQRVTLRCSPRSGDLSVYWYQQSLDQGLQFLIQYYNGEERAKGNILERFSAQQFPDLHSELNLSSLELGDSALYFCASSGYSGAYNEQFFGPGTRLTVL.